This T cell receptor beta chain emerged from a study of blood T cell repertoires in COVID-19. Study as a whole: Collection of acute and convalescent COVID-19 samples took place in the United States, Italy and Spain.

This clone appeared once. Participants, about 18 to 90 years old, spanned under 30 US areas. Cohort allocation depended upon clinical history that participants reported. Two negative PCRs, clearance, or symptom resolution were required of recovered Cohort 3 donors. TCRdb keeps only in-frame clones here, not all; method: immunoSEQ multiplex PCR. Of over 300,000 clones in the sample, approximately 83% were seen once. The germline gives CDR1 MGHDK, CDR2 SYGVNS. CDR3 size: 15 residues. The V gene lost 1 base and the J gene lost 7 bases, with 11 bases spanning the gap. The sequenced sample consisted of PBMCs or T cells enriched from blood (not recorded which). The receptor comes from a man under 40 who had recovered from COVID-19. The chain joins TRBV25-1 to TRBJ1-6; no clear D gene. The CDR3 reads CASSESQDGNSPLHF. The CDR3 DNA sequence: TGTGCCAGCAGTGAATCGCAGGATGGGAATTCACCCCTCCACTTT.